Included here is one TCR beta chain sequence, with context. These data originate in a study of shared clonotypes between healthy human individuals. The protocol was immunoSEQ multiplex PCR, while the TCRdb copy is restricted to in-frame clones and leaves out a portion. Found here are roughly 1,500,000 clones, about 98.5% of them singletons; the top ten hold roughly 0.36%. This CDR3 is 15 amino acids long. V lost 4 bases and J lost 4; bases outside the gene matches: 5. Germline CDR1 SGDLS, CDR2 YYNGEE. The V gene is TRBV9, the J gene TRBJ2-5; 12 nucleotides match TRBD2. This TCR was recovered from a man under 40 in good health. Material for sequencing was naive CD4+ T cells sorted from blood. Regarding subset: CD45RA+ positively selected. The CDR3 DNA sequence: TGTGCCAGCAGCTCCGCTAGCGGGAGGGCAGAGACCCAGTACTTC. Protein product: CASSSASGRAETQYF.